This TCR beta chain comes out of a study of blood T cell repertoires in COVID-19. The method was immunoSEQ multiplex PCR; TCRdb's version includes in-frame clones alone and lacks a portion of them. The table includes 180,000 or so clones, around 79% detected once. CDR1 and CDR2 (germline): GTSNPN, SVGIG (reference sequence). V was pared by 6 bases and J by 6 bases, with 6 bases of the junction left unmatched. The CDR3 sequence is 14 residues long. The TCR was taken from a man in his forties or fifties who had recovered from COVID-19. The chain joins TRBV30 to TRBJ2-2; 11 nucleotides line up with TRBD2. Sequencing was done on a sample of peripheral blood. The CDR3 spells CACRLAGRSGELFF. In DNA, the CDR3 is TGTGCCTGTCGACTAGCGGGAAGGTCCGGGGAGCTGTTTTTT. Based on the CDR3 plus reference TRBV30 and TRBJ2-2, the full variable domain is SQTIHQWPATLVQPVGSPLSLECTVEGTSNPNLYWYRQAAGRGLQLLFYSVGIGQISSEVPQNLSASRPQDRQFILSSKKLLLSDSGFYLCACRLAGRSGELFFGEGSRLTVL.